The clone carrying this TCR beta chain was seen ten or more times. Its antigen is unknown. Presentation of ophthalmopathy in the donors involved moderate-to-severe activity, CAS ≥3, NOSPECS ≥4 and a duration under 3 months. The data belong to a study of Graves' ophthalmopathy and Graves' hyperthyroidism. Per the germline V gene, CDR1 is MNHNS and CDR2 is SASEGT. This CDR3 comprises 12 residues. V was shortened by 3 bases and J by 6 bases, with 9 bases between the two germline ends. Regarding the study as a whole: The authors also found most expanded thyroid clonotypes above 0.001 frequency in blood.

Amplifying from RNA transcripts, the study obtained TCR beta CDR3 regions. First-round RT-PCR with HTBI primers preceded a second-round multiplex PCR. One entry per CDR3 protein results from TCRdb running MiXCR on the multiplex PCR reads. The sample holds about 480,000 distinct CDR3 sequences, roughly 14% seen once. The sequencing input was blood. The chain uses TRBV6-1 and TRBJ2-7; unclear D gene. The receptor was derived from a woman younger than 45 with Graves' ophthalmopathy. The CDR3 DNA reads TGTGCCAGCAGTGATGTCCCAGGCGAGCAGTACTTC. Residues: CASSDVPGEQYF.